These 21 T cell receptor beta chains share one sample of origin, sequenced in a study of cytomegalovirus exposure and HLA in healthy donors (dated by TCRdb to the late 2010s). Library construction relied on the immunoSEQ multiplex PCR assay. For the multiplex PCR, a mixture combining 60 forward primers for TCR Vbeta segments and 13 reverse primers for TCR Jbeta segments was used. TCRdb mirrors the immuneACCESS table, restricted to in-frame sequences. Some clones are absent from its copies; in checked studies, under half trace to an unresolved V gene, and the reason for the others is unknown. This sample has roughly 130,000 clones in its table, and 80% to 90% of those were observed once. Of the sample, 5% to 7% falls within the top ten clones. Specimen: PBMCs. These TCRs come from a woman aged 35 to 49 in good health and CMV-seropositive.

This chain joins TRBV11-2 and TRBJ2-7, with D unresolved. The ends were cut back, 0 bases at V and 7 bases at J, with 7 bases in the middle. The CDR3 spans 12 residues. Looked up from germline, CDR1 is SGHAT and CDR2 is FQNNGV. The CDR3 nucleotides read TGTGCCAGCAGCTTAGAATTGCGGGAGCAGTACTTC. It encodes CASSLELREQYF.

The chain uses TRBV5-1 and TRBJ2-7, with 9 bases identical to TRBD2. The CDR3 consists of 14 residues. J gave up 6 bases and V 3 bases, and 7 bases lay outside the gene matches. The germline V gene encodes CDR1 SGHRS and CDR2 YFSETQ. CDR3 residues: CASSWSGSGSEQYF. The CDR3 DNA is TGCGCCAGCAGCTGGAGCGGTAGCGGGAGCGAGCAGTACTTC.

V and J are TRBV19 and TRBJ1-1; D is perhaps TRBD1 (6 bases). The germline CDR1 and CDR2 sequences are LNHDA and SQIVND (reference sequence). This CDR3 has 13 residues. Trimming removed 4 bases from V and 5 bases from J, with 11 bases in between. The CDR3 sequence: CASSTLTGTEAFF. CDR3 nucleotides: TGTGCCAGTAGTACCCTGACAGGAACTGAAGCTTTCTTT.

The V call is TRBV9, the J call TRBJ1-1; 7 nucleotides align to TRBD1. The CDR3 has 13 amino acids. After removal of 4 bases from V and 3 bases from J, the junction contained 3 bases not matched to a gene. From germline, CDR1 is SGDLS and CDR2 YYNGEE. The chain's CDR3 is CASSQTGDTEAFF. The CDR3 DNA is TGTGCCAGCAGCCAAACAGGGGACACTGAAGCTTTCTTT.

The rearrangement links TRBV5-4 to TRBJ2-2, with 9 positions matching TRBD2. The CDR3 length is 15 residues. Germline V gene sequence: CDR1 SGHNT, CDR2 YYREEE (reference sequence). V lost 4 bases to trimming and J lost 5 bases; unmatched junction nucleotides: 6. The CDR3 DNA reads TGTGCCAGCAGCATAGTAGCGGGAGTAACCGGGGAGCTGTTTTTT. Translated: CASSIVAGVTGELFF.

The V call is TRBV10-3, the J call TRBJ1-5; possible D gene TRBD1, 5 bases. CDR3 size: 15 residues. V was pared by 0 bases and J by 5 bases, with 11 bases between. Per germline, CDR1 ENHRY and CDR2 SYGVKD. The CDR3 region is CAISESHQGDQPQHF. The DNA of the CDR3 is TGTGCCATCAGTGAGTCCCATCAAGGGGATCAGCCCCAGCATTTT.

The chain uses TRBV2 and TRBJ2-7; D is unresolved. Looked up from germline, CDR1 is SNHLY and CDR2 is FYNNEI. This CDR3 has 11 residues. Trimming stripped 6 bases from V and 4 bases from J, with 7 bases between. For the CDR3, the DNA is TGTGCCAGCAGGTTCGGGTACGAGCAGTACTTC. It specifies CASRFGYEQYF. The full variable domain, rest sourced from reference TRBV2 and TRBJ2-7, is EPEVTQTPSHQVTQMGQEVILRCVPISNHLYFYWYRQILGQKVEFLVSFYNNEISEKSEIFDDQFSVERPDGSNFTLKIRSTKLEDSAMYFCASRFGYEQYFGPGTRLTVT.

The CDR3 DNA follows: TGTGCCAGTAGTACTCGACAGGGAGAAGCTTTCTTT. This translates into CASSTRQGEAFF. This chain links TRBV19 with TRBJ1-1, with TRBD1 matching 7 bases. CDR3 length: 12 residues. The V gene end was trimmed by 4 bases and the J gene end by 8 bases; junction bases not matched to a gene: 4. Germline CDR1 LNHDA, CDR2 SQIVND (reference sequence).

The V gene is TRBV5-1, the J gene TRBJ1-1; 10 nucleotides line up with TRBD1. Looked up from germline, CDR1 is SGHRS and CDR2 is YFSETQ. The ends lost 3 bases at V and 6 bases at J; junction bases unmatched: 5. CDR3 length: 14 amino acids. The CDR3 protein is CASSSSGQGAEAFF. CDR3 sequence (DNA): TGCGCCAGCAGCTCCAGCGGACAGGGGGCTGAAGCTTTCTTT.

In this sample, this clone turned up once. V and J are TRBV6-1 and TRBJ2-5; unclear D gene. The DNA end is a closer match to TRBJ2-7, so the J assignment may be wrong. The CDR3 has 13 residues. Germline lookup yields CDR1 MNHNS and CDR2 SASEGT. CDR3 sequence: CASTPGTSYEQYF. CDR3 nucleotide sequence: TGTGCCAGCACGCCAGGTACCTCCTACGAGCAGTACTTC.

The chain employs TRBV18 and TRBJ2-7, with 9 bases matching TRBD1. V gave up 5 bases and J gave up 6 bases; unmatched junction bases: 8. Germline lookup yields CDR1 KGHSH and CDR2 LQKENI. The CDR3 is 14 amino acids. Written as DNA, the CDR3 is TGTGCCAGCTCAACCTCCGGGACAGGGTCCGAGCAGTACTTC. This encodes CASSTSGTGSEQYF. Variable domain in full (rest from reference TRBV18 and TRBJ2-7): NAGVMQNPRHLVRRRGQEARLRCSPMKGHSHVYWYRQLPEEGLKFMVYLQKENIIDESGMPKERFSAEFPKEGPSILRIQQVVRGDSAAYFCASSTSGTGSEQYFGPGTRLTVT.

This chain joins TRBV28 and TRBJ2-5, with TRBD2 matching over 14 bases. CDR3 length: 18 residues. In germline, CDR1 is MDHEN, CDR2 SYDVKM. The V gene end was trimmed by 4 bases and the J gene end by 5 bases; junction bases not matched to a gene: 12. This CDR3 reads CASSSTSGLAGEQETQYF. Here the CDR3 DNA reads TGTGCCAGCAGTTCAACATCGGGACTAGCGGGAGAACAGGAGACCCAGTACTTC.

The chain couples TRBV27 to TRBJ1-6; 7 bases agree with TRBD1. The CDR3 runs 16 residues. Trimming cost V 7 bases and J 9 bases; bases outside gene matches: 15. Germline V lookup: CDR1 MNHEY, CDR2 SMNVEV (reference sequence). The chain's CDR3 is CASTRGQGTVSSPLHF. In nucleotides, the CDR3 is TGTGCCAGCACCCGAGGGCAGGGGACAGTAAGTTCACCCCTCCACTTT.

CDR3 loop: CASSEVGSSYNSPLHF. CDR3 sequence (DNA): TGTGCCAGCAGTGAGGTGGGGAGCTCCTATAATTCACCCCTCCACTTT. The rearrangement links TRBV2 to TRBJ1-6; no clear D. Germline CDR1 and CDR2: SNHLY and FYNNEI. Trimming left V 3 bases short and J 0 bases short, with 9 bases between. CDR3 size: 16 residues.

The chain employs TRBV27 and TRBJ2-7; TRBD2 might be the D (6 bases). CDR3 length: 13 amino acids. V lost 1 base and J lost 6, with 10 bases in between. Looked up from germline, CDR1 is MNHEY and CDR2 is SMNVEV (reference sequence). The CDR3 spells CASSLFREVEQYF. The DNA for the CDR3 is TGTGCCAGCAGTTTATTTAGGGAGGTCGAGCAGTACTTC.

This sequence joins TRBV19 and TRBJ1-4; D is unclear. This CDR3 has 14 residues. Germline CDR1 and CDR2: LNHDA and SQIVND (reference sequence). Trimming pared 5 bases from V and 4 bases from J, leaving 11 bases between. The CDR3 DNA reads as TGTGCCAGTAGTCTGACGGAGTTTAATGAAAAACTGTTTTTT. Residues: CASSLTEFNEKLFF.

The V and J genes are TRBV19 and TRBJ2-1, with D maybe TRBD1 (6 bases). The CDR3 length is 12 residues. Deletions cut 7 bases from V and 4 bases from J, with 8 bases between. CDR1 LNHDA and CDR2 SQIVND come from the germline V gene (reference sequence). Here the CDR3 reads CASKGEYNEQFF. In DNA form, the CDR3 reads TGTGCCAGTAAGGGGGAATACAATGAGCAGTTCTTC.

The J gene is TRBJ1-6, the V gene TRBV4-1; TRBD1 matches at 7 bases. This CDR3 is built from 16 residues. Germline CDR1 is MGHRA and CDR2 is YSYEKL. Trimming took 9 bases from V and 2 from J; bases not matched to a gene: 10. CDR3 amino acids: CASTQGGGTYNSPLHF. The CDR3 coding sequence is TGCGCCAGTACGCAGGGGGGCGGAACCTATAATTCACCCCTCCACTTT.

V is TRBV4-1 and J is TRBJ1-2; TRBD1 agrees at 8 bases. The CDR3 runs 16 residues. Looked up from germline, CDR1 is MGHRA and CDR2 is YSYEKL. Trimming cost V 0 bases and J 4 bases; bases outside gene matches: 7. The chain's CDR3 is CASSQEPYRGIYGYTF. CDR3 nucleotides: TGCGCCAGCAGCCAAGAACCTTACAGGGGGATCTATGGCTACACCTTC.

This clone appeared a single time. The chain is built from TRBV4-1 and TRBJ2-7; tentatively, D is TRBD1 (5 bases). V was cut by 1 base and J by 2 bases, with 12 bases left in between. CDR3 size: 15 residues. The germline gives CDR1 MGHRA, CDR2 YSYEKL. The CDR3 bases are TGCGCCAGCAGCCAAGGGGGCAGCCAGACCTACGAGCAGTACTTC. Protein: CASSQGGSQTYEQYF.

As concerns this clone: One end of the junction fails to match germline, which may point to a read error. The rearrangement uses TRBV6-6 and TRBJ2-7; 10 bases are a match to TRBD1. Germline V gene lookup returns CDR1 MNHNY and CDR2 SVGAGI (reference sequence). This CDR3 region has 15 residues. The CDR3 spells CASSDSVGTGDEQYF. The CDR3 DNA reads as TGTGCCAGCAGTGACTCGGTGGGGACAGGGGACGAGCAGTACTTC.